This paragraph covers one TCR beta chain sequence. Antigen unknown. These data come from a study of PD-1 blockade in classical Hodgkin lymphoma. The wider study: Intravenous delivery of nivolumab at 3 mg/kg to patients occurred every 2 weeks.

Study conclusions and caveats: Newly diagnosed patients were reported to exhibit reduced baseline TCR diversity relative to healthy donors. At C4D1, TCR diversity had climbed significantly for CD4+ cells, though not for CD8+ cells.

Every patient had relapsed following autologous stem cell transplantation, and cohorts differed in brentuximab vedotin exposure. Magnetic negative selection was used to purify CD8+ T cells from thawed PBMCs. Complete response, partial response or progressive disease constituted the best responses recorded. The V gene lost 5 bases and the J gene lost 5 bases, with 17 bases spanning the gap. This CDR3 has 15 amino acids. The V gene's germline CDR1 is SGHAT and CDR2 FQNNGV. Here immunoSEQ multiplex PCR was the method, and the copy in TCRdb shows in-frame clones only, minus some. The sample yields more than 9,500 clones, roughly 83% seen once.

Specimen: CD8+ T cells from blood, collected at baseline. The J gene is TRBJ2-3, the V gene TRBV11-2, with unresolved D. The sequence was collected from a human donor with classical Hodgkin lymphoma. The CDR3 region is CASSPVTAVGDTQYF. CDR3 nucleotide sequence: TGTGCCAGCAGCCCTGTAACGGCGGTAGGAGATACGCAGTATTTT.